The next 32 T cell receptor beta chains were all read from a single sample in a study of T cells in tuberculosis. Libraries were prepared by immunoSEQ multiplex PCR; TCRdb keeps only in-frame clonotypes and omits some of them. The repertoire holds more than 35,000 clones, with 90% to 95% as singletons. What was sequenced was PBMCs. The receptors come from a donor between 10 and 35 years old with latent tuberculosis or without tuberculosis infection.

V gene TRBV18 combines with J gene TRBJ1-5, with 10 bases aligning to TRBD1. This CDR3 is built from 14 residues. V was clipped by 6 bases and J by 8 bases; unmatched bases: 7. Germline CDR1 reads KGHSH; CDR2 reads LQKENI. CDR3 in DNA: TGTGCCAGCTCTCCCGGGACAGGGGAAAAGCCCCAGCATTTT. It yields the protein CASSPGTGEKPQHF.

The V call is TRBV19, the J call TRBJ2-2; a weak D match, TRBD2 (6 bases). The V gene's germline CDR1 is LNHDA and CDR2 SQIVND (reference sequence). Deletions cut 2 bases from V and 4 bases from J, with 8 bases between. CDR3 length: 14 residues. This CDR3 reads CASSIRESTGELFF. For the CDR3, the DNA is TGTGCCAGTAGTATACGGGAGAGCACCGGGGAGCTGTTTTTT.

This chain joins TRBV19 and TRBJ1-1; possible D gene TRBD1, 6 bases. CDR1 and CDR2 (germline): LNHDA, SQIVND (reference sequence). Trimming cost V 3 bases and J 5 bases, with 16 bases left between them. The CDR3 consists of 15 residues. CDR3 DNA: TGTGCCAGTAGTATTGATACAGGGCTTCGGACTGAAGCTTTCTTT. Protein sequence: CASSIDTGLRTEAFF.

The rearrangement uses TRBV29-1 and TRBJ1-1, with 11 nucleotides matching TRBD1. The trim removed 1 base at V and 6 bases at J, leaving 4 bases unmatched. This CDR3 comprises 14 residues. The V gene's germline CDR1 is SQVTM and CDR2 ANQGSEA. CDR3 in DNA: TGCAGCGTTGAAGCCTGGACAGGGGGCCCTGAAGCTTTCTTT. Its protein is CSVEAWTGGPEAFF.

The J gene is TRBJ2-7, the V gene TRBV10-3; D is ambiguous. This CDR3 region has 13 residues. Trimming took 0 bases from V and 3 from J, leaving 6 bases between them. Germline V gene lookup returns CDR1 ENHRY and CDR2 SYGVKD. The chain's CDR3 is CAISESEYYEQYF. The DNA of the CDR3 is TGTGCCATCAGTGAGTCGGAGTACTACGAGCAGTACTTC.

V and J are TRBV14 and TRBJ1-1; D not resolved. Germline assignment: CDR1 SGHDN and CDR2 FVKESK. This CDR3 has 12 amino acids. The V and J ends lost 4 bases and 8 bases respectively, with 11 bases between them. CDR3 DNA: TGTGCCAGCAGCCTTGGTGCGGTAGAAGCTTTCTTT. It is translated as CASSLGAVEAFF.

The chain recombines TRBV6-1 with TRBJ1-1; 8 bases are a match to TRBD1. V shed 2 bases and J 11 bases; nucleotides not matched to a gene: 10. Germline V CDR1 and CDR2: MNHNS, SASEGT. The CDR3 extends over 14 amino acids. The CDR3 nucleotides are TGTGCCAGCAGTGAAAGCCCGGGACAGGTTACGGCTTTCTTT. Translating it yields CASSESPGQVTAFF.

This rearrangement joins TRBV18 to TRBJ2-7; the match to TRBD2 covers 8 bases. The ends lost 4 bases at V and 3 bases at J; junction bases unmatched: 8. Germline loops: CDR1 KGHSH, CDR2 LQKENI. CDR3 size: 15 residues. The DNA of the CDR3 is TGTGCCAGCTCACTTTTAGTAGCGGGGCACTACGAGCAGTACTTC. Translated, it gives CASSLLVAGHYEQYF.

The V gene is TRBV4-1, the J gene TRBJ2-1; TRBD2 agrees at 9 bases. Per germline, CDR1 MGHRA and CDR2 YSYEKL. This CDR3 is 16 amino acids long. J lost 7 bases, V lost 3 bases, and 10 bases had no gene match. The CDR3 loop reads CASSHPPGLALNEQFF. The CDR3 region has the DNA TGCGCCAGCAGCCACCCACCGGGACTAGCTCTAAATGAGCAGTTCTTC.

V gene TRBV5-5 combines with J gene TRBJ1-3, with 9 bases matching TRBD1. The CDR3 spans 15 residues. Germline V gives CDR1 SGHKS, CDR2 YYEKEE (reference sequence). J was trimmed by 2 bases and V by 3 bases; bases with no gene match: 3. In nucleotides, the CDR3 is TGTGCCAGCAGCTCGGGACAGGGCCCTGGAAACACCATATATTTT. This sequence encodes CASSSGQGPGNTIYF.

The chain employs TRBV11-3 and TRBJ2-5, with 10 nucleotides matching TRBD1. The CDR3 consists of 15 residues. The germline V gene encodes CDR1 SGHNT and CDR2 YENEEA. V trimming: 5 bases; J trimming: 3 bases; junction bases outside the gene matches: 6. The CDR3 nucleotides read TGTGCCAGCAGCACCCGACAGGGGGCTGAAGAGACCCAGTACTTC. Its translation: CASSTRQGAEETQYF.

The rearrangement links TRBV29-1 to TRBJ2-3, with 8 bases that match TRBD1. Germline CDR1 is SQVTM and CDR2 is ANQGSEA. The V gene end was trimmed by 6 bases and the J gene end by 7 bases; junction bases not matched to a gene: 12. The length of the CDR3 is 14 residues. The CDR3 coding sequence is TGCAGCGTCTCCGGACAGGGATTATTCAATACGCAGTATTTT. Translating it yields CSVSGQGLFNTQYF.

V usage is TRBV11-2 and J usage is TRBJ2-7, with D perhaps TRBD2 (5 bases). The CDR3 is made up of 17 amino acids. Trimming left V 1 base short and J 0 bases short, with 16 bases between. Germline V gene data show CDR1 as SGHAT and CDR2 as FQNNGV. The CDR3 nucleotides read TGTGCCAGCAGCTTAGTGTGGGAGCGGACGAGCTCCTACGAGCAGTACTTC. This encodes CASSLVWERTSSYEQYF.

This sequence joins TRBV6-5 and TRBJ1-2; D is unclear. CDR1 is MNHEY, CDR2 SVGAGI, per germline. V was trimmed by 7 bases and J by 4 bases, leaving 10 bases between them. This CDR3 has 12 residues. CDR3 DNA: TGTGCCAGCAATTCGCTAGGCTATGGCTACACCTTC. Its translation: CASNSLGYGYTF.

The DNA of the CDR3 is TGTGCCAGCAGCCGACGTGGGGGCAGGGGCACCGGGGAGCTGTTTTTT. Encoded protein: CASSRRGGRGTGELFF. This rearrangement joins TRBV9 to TRBJ2-2; maybe TRBD1 (6 bases). Between the trimmed V and J ends, which lost 4 bases and 4 bases, there was a span of 17 bases. The germline V gene has CDR1 SGDLS and CDR2 YYNGEE. The CDR3 spans 16 residues.

This chain connects TRBV13 to TRBJ1-4, with D perhaps TRBD1 (5 bases). V shed 2 bases and J shed 7 bases, with 14 bases lying between them. The germline CDR1 and CDR2 sequences are PRHDT and FYEKMQ (reference sequence). The CDR3 is 15 residues long. CDR3 protein: CASSLFGRGSEKLFF. The CDR3 DNA sequence: TGTGCCAGCAGCTTATTTGGAAGGGGAAGTGAAAAACTGTTTTTT.

The rearrangement joins TRBV19 to TRBJ1-1; D unresolved. The CDR3 consists of 13 residues. Trimming took 1 base from V and 4 from J, leaving 7 bases between them. Germline CDR1 LNHDA, CDR2 SQIVND (reference sequence). CDR3 bases: TGTGCCAGTAGTATAGGGCTTGGCACTGAAGCTTTCTTT. Amino acids: CASSIGLGTEAFF.

This chain links TRBV19 with TRBJ2-7; 7 bases are a match to TRBD1. The CDR3 is made up of 14 amino acids. Germline values: CDR1 LNHDA, CDR2 SQIVND (reference sequence). V lost 5 bases and J lost 4; bases outside the gene matches: 8. CDR3 in amino acids: CASSFYPGGYEQYF. The CDR3 DNA is TGTGCCAGTAGTTTTTACCCAGGGGGTTACGAGCAGTACTTC.

This sequence joins TRBV5-1 and TRBJ1-2, with 8 bases aligning to TRBD1. CDR3 length: 16 amino acids. After removal of 4 bases from V and 4 bases from J, the junction contained 12 bases not matched to a gene. Looked up from germline, CDR1 is SGHRS and CDR2 is YFSETQ. The CDR3 region is CASSPGQEVVTYGYTF. In nucleotides, the CDR3 is TGCGCCAGCAGCCCGGGACAGGAGGTAGTTACCTATGGCTACACCTTC.

This clone showed up just once. This chain links TRBV6-1 with TRBJ2-2; 7 positions match TRBD1. CDR1 and CDR2 (germline): MNHNS, SASEGT. The CDR3 sequence is 15 residues long. The J segment lost 7 bases and the V segment lost 7 bases, leaving 12 bases of the junction unmatched. CDR3 region: CASNEPGQRIGELFF. The CDR3 DNA follows: TGTGCCAGCAATGAGCCGGGACAGCGTATCGGGGAGCTGTTTTTT.

This chain uses TRBV27 with TRBJ2-1; 7 bases match TRBD2. V shed 2 bases and J 0 bases; nucleotides not matched to a gene: 4. Per the germline V gene, CDR1 is MNHEY and CDR2 is SMNVEV (reference sequence). The CDR3 has 16 residues. Written as DNA, the CDR3 is TGTGCCAGCAGTTTAGAGCGGGGAAGCTCCTACAATGAGCAGTTCTTC. This encodes CASSLERGSSYNEQFF.

The rearrangement uses TRBV6-5 and TRBJ1-2; 8 bases are shared with TRBD1. The CDR3 is 15 residues long. J lost 1 base, V lost 6 bases, and 7 bases had no gene match. The V gene's germline CDR1 is MNHEY and CDR2 SVGAGI. This CDR3 is CASSLQGVGNYGYTF. The CDR3, as DNA: TGTGCCAGCAGCTTACAGGGGGTCGGTAACTATGGCTACACCTTC.

V is TRBV11-2 and J is TRBJ2-4; tentatively, D is TRBD1 (5 bases). Germline values: CDR1 SGHAT, CDR2 FQNNGV. This CDR3 comprises 16 residues. V dropped 5 bases and J dropped 0 bases, with 14 bases sitting between them. The CDR3 DNA is TGTGCCAGCAGCCGGAATCCGACAGTAGCCAAAAACATTCAGTACTTC. Translated: CASSRNPTVAKNIQYF.

This chain connects TRBV7-2 to TRBJ1-3; D ambiguous. The CDR3 is made up of 12 amino acids. Germline loops: CDR1 SGHTA, CDR2 FQGNSA. Trimming pared 5 bases from V and 8 bases from J, leaving 10 bases between. The CDR3 nucleotides read TGTGCCAGCAGCCCGAGGCGGGACACCATATATTTT. Its translation is CASSPRRDTIYF.

This clone occurred a few times. The V gene is TRBV9, the J gene TRBJ2-1; 7 bases align to TRBD2. V dropped 2 bases and J dropped 8; count of bases not matched to a gene: 1. Germline V gene data show CDR1 as SGDLS and CDR2 as YYNGEE. This CDR3 spans 12 amino acids. The CDR3 reads CASSVLADEQFF. The CDR3 region has the DNA TGTGCCAGCAGCGTCCTAGCGGATGAGCAGTTCTTC.

This chain connects TRBV6-5 to TRBJ2-2; D gene ambiguous. CDR1 and CDR2 (germline): MNHEY, SVGAGI. This CDR3 has 13 residues. V was pared by 5 bases and J by 0 bases, with 4 bases between. The CDR3 is CASSVANTGELFF. CDR3 in DNA: TGTGCCAGCAGTGTAGCGAACACCGGGGAGCTGTTTTTT.

The rearrangement uses TRBV19 and TRBJ1-5; no clear D gene. This CDR3 region has 12 residues. Germline loops: CDR1 LNHDA, CDR2 SQIVND (reference sequence). V dropped 6 bases and J dropped 7 bases, with 10 bases sitting between them. The CDR3 region has the DNA TGTGCCAGTAGCTTCCGCAGGCAGCCCCAGCATTTT. It codes for CASSFRRQPQHF.

This sequence joins TRBV7-9 and TRBJ2-1, with D uncertain. CDR3 size: 14 residues. Germline V gene sequence: CDR1 SEHNR, CDR2 FQNEAQ (reference sequence). Trimming took off 5 bases at V and 3 bases at J, with 11 bases between the two ends. The CDR3 here is CASSPGSVYNEQFF. Written as DNA, the CDR3 is TGTGCCAGCAGCCCCGGGTCCGTCTACAATGAGCAGTTCTTC.

This clone occurred once. V gene TRBV7-9 combines with J gene TRBJ1-1, with a possible D match to TRBD1 (5 bases). The CDR3 length is 15 residues. CDR1 is SEHNR and CDR2 is FQNEAQ in the germline V gene (reference sequence). The V end was cut by 1 base, the J end by 2 bases, with 11 bases between. CDR3 nucleotides: TGTGCCAGCAGCTTAGGGACATACAGAAACACTGAAGCTTTCTTT. Translated: CASSLGTYRNTEAFF.

This chain connects TRBV7-9 to TRBJ2-3, with D unclear. V was trimmed by 5 bases and J by 4 bases, leaving 7 bases between them. The CDR3 is made up of 12 amino acids. The V gene's germline CDR1 is SEHNR and CDR2 FQNEAQ (reference sequence). DNA for the CDR3: TGTGCCAGCAGCCCCTTGTCAGATACGCAGTATTTT. Translation: CASSPLSDTQYF.

The chain uses TRBV11-3 and TRBJ2-5, with TRBD1 matching over 7 bases. V lost 4 bases, J lost 3 bases, and 5 bases stayed unmatched. Germline CDR1 and CDR2: SGHNT and YENEEA. The CDR3 contains 14 residues. CDR3 protein: CASSWGQREETQYF. Written as DNA, the CDR3 is TGTGCCAGCAGCTGGGGACAGAGAGAAGAGACCCAGTACTTC.

The chain employs TRBV6-1 and TRBJ2-1; 7 bases match TRBD1. The CDR3 totals 14 residues. J gave up 0 bases and V 10 bases, and 6 bases lay outside the gene matches. Germline V gives CDR1 MNHNS, CDR2 SASEGT. CDR3 sequence (DNA): TGTGCCACGGCAGGGACAGTCTCCTACAATGAGCAGTTCTTC. Amino acid sequence: CATAGTVSYNEQFF.